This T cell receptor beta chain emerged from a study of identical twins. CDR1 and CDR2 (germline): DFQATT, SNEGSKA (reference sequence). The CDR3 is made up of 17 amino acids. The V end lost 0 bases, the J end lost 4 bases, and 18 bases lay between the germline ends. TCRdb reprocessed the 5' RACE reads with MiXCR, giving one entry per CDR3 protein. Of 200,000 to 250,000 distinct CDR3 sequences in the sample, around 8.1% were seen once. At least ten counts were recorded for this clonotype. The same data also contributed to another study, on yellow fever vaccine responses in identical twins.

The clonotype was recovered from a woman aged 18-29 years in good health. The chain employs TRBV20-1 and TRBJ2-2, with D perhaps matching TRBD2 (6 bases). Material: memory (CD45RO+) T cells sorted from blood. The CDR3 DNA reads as TGCAGTGCTAGAGATATGAGGCGGGATACAATCACCGGGGAGCTGTTTTTT. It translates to CSARDMRRDTITGELFF.